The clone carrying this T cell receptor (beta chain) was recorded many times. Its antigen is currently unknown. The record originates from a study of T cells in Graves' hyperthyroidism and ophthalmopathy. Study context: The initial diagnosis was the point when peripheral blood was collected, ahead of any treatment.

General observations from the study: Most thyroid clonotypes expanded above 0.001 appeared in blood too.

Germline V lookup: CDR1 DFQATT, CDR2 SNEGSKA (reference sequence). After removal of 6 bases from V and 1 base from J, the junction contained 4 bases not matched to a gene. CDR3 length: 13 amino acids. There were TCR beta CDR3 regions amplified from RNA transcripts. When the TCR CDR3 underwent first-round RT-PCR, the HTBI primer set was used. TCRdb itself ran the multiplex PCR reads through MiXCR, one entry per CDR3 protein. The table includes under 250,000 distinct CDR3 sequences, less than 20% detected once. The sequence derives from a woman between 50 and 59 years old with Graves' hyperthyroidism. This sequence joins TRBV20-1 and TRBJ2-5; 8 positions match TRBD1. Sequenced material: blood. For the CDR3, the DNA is TGCAGTGCAACAGACAGGGGCCAAGAGACCCAGTACTTC. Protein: CSATDRGQETQYF.